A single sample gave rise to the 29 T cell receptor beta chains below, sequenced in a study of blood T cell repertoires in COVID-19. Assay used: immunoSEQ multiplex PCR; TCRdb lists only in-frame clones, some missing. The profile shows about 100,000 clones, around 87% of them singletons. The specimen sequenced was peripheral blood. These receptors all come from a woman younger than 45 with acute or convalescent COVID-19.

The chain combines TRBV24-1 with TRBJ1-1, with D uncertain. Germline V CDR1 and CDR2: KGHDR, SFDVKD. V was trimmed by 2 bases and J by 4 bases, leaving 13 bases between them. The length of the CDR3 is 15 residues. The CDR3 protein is CATSDSAAGSTEAFF. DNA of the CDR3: TGTGCCACCAGTGATTCTGCTGCCGGTAGCACTGAAGCTTTCTTT.

The chain's CDR3 is CASSVGGENTEAFF. The CDR3 DNA reads TGTGCCAGCAGCGTAGGGGGAGAGAACACTGAAGCTTTCTTT. This chain joins TRBV9 and TRBJ1-1; no clear D. Per germline, CDR1 SGDLS and CDR2 YYNGEE. V was clipped by 0 bases and J by 1 base, with 7 bases between them. The CDR3 has 14 residues.

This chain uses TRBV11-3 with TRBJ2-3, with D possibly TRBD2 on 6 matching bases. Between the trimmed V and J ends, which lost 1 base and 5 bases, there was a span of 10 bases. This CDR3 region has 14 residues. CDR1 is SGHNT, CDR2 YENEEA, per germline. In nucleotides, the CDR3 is TGTGCCAGCAGCTTAGTTCAGGGAGGAGATACGCAGTATTTT. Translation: CASSLVQGGDTQYF.

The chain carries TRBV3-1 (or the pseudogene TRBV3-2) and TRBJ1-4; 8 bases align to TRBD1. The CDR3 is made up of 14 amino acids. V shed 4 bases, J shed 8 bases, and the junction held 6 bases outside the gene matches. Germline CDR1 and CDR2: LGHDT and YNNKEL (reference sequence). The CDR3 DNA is TGTGCCAGCAGCCGCCGACAGGGGCAAGAAAAACTGTTTTTT. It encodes CASSRRQGQEKLFF.

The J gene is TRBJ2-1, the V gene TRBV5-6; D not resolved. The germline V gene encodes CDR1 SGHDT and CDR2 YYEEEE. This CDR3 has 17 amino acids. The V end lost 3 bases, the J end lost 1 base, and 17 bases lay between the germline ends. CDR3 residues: CASSSLRALGSYNEQFF. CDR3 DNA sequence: TGTGCCAGCAGCTCCCTGAGAGCGCTCGGTTCCTACAATGAGCAGTTCTTC.

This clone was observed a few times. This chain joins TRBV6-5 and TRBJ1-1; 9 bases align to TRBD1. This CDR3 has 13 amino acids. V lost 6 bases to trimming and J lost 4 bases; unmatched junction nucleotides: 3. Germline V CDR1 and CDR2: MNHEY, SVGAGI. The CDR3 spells CASRSTGGTEAFF. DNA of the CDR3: TGTGCCAGCAGGTCGACAGGGGGCACTGAAGCTTTCTTT.

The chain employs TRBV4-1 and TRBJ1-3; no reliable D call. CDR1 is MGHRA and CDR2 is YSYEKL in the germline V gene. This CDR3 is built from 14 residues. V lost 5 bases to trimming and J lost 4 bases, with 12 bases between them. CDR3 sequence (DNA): TGCGCCAGCAGCGGAGGAGCGGGAGGAAACACCATATATTTT. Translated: CASSGGAGGNTIYF.

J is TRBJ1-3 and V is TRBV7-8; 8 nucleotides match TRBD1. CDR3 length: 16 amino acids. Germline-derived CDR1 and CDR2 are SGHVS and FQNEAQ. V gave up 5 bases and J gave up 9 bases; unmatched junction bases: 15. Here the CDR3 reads CASSLNIRGPEATIYF. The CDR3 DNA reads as TGTGCCAGCAGCCTGAACATCAGGGGGCCGGAGGCCACCATATATTTT.

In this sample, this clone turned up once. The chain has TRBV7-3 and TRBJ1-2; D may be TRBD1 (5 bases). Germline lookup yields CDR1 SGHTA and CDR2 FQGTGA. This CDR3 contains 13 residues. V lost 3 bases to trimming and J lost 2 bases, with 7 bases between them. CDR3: CASSLGPNYGYTF. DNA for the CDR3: TGTGCCAGCAGCTTGGGGCCCAACTATGGCTACACCTTC.

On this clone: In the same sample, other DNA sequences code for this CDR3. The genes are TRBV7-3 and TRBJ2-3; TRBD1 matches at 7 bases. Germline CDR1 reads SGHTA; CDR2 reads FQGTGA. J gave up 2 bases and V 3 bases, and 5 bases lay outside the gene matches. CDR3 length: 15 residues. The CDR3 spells CASSLGTAYTDTQYF. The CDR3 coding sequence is TGTGCCAGCAGCTTGGGGACAGCCTACACAGATACGCAGTATTTT.

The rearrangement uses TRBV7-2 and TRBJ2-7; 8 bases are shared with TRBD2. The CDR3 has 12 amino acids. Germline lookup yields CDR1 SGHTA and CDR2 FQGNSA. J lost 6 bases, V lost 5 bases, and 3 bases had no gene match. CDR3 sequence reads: CASSTAGGEQYF. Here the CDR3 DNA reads TGTGCCAGCAGCACCGCGGGAGGCGAGCAGTACTTC.

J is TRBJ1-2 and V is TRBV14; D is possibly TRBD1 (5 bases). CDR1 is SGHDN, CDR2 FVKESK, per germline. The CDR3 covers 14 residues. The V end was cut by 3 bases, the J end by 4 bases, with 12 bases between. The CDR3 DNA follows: TGTGCCAGCAGCCAGTTGACAGAAGGCTATGGCTACACCTTC. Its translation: CASSQLTEGYGYTF.

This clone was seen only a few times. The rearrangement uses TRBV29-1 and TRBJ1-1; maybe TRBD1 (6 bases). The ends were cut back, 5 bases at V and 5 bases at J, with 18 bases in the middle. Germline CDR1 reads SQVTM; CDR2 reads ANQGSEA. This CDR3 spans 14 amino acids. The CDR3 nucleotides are TGCAGCGTTTACAGGGAGCCCCCACCGACTGAAGCTTTCTTT. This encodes CSVYREPPPTEAFF.

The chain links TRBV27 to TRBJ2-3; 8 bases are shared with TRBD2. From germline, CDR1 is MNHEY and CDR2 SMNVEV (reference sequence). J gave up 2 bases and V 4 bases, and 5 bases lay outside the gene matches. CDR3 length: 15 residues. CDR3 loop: CASSSRGGLTDTQYF. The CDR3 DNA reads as TGTGCCAGCAGTTCCCGGGGGGGCCTCACAGATACGCAGTATTTT.

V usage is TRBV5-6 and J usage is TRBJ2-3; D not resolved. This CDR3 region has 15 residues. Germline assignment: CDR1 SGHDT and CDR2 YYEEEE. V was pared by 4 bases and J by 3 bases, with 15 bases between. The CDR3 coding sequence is TGTGCCAGCAGCCCCCTAGGTGGCCAAACAGATACGCAGTATTTT. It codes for CASSPLGGQTDTQYF.

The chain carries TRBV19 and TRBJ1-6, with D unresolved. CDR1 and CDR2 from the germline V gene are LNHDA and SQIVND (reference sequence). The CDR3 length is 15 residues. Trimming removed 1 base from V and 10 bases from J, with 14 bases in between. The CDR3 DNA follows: TGTGCCAGTAGTATAGCGGCGGTATCGTGGTCACCCCTCCACTTT. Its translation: CASSIAAVSWSPLHF.

CDR3 bases: TGTGCCACCAGCCTTGTCCCGAATCAGCCCCAGCATTTT. Amino acids: CATSLVPNQPQHF. The J gene is TRBJ1-5, the V gene TRBV10-3; D is unresolved. The CDR3 spans 13 residues. Germline-derived CDR1 and CDR2 are ENHRY and SYGVKD. V was cut by 10 bases and J by 4 bases, with 14 bases left in between.

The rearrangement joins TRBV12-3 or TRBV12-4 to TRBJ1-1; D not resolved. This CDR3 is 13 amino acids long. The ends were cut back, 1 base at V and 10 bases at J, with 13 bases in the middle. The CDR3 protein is CASSLVGFLVAFF. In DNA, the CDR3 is TGTGCCAGCAGTTTAGTCGGGTTTTTGGTAGCTTTCTTT.

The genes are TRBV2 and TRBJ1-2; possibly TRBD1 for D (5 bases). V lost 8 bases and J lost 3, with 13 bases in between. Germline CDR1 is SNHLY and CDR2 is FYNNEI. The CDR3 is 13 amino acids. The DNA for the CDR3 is TGTGCCAGCCTGAGTGGGGGGGACTATGGCTACACCTTC. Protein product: CASLSGGDYGYTF.

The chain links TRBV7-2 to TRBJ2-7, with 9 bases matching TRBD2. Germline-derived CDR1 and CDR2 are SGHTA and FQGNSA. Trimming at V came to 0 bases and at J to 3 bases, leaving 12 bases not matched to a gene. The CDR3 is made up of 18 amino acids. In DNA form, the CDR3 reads TGTGCCAGCAGCTTAGCCCTCCTCGAGCTAGCGGGGAGCTACGAGCAGTACTTC. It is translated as CASSLALLELAGSYEQYF. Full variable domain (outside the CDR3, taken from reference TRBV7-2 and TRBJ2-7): GAGVSQSPSNKVTEKGKDVELRCDPISGHTALYWYRQSLGQGLEFLIYFQGNSAPDKSGLPSDRFSAERTGGSVSTLTIQRTQQEDSAVYLCASSLALLELAGSYEQYFGPGTRLTVT.

The CDR3 sequence is CASSHTGQGLFGGTLHF. As DNA, the CDR3 is TGTGCCAGCAGCCACACTGGACAGGGCCTCTTTGGGGGGACCCTCCACTTT. V is TRBV3-1 (or the pseudogene TRBV3-2) and J is TRBJ1-6; 8 bases match TRBD1. The CDR3 sequence is 17 residues long. Germline-derived CDR1 and CDR2 are LGHDT and YNNKEL (reference sequence). Germline trimming cut 3 bases from V and 14 bases from J; bases unmatched to any gene: 18.

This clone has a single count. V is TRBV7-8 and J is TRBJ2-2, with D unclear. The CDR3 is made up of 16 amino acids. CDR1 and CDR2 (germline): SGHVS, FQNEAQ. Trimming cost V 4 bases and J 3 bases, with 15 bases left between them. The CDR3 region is CASSSIRRRDTGELFF. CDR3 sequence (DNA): TGTGCCAGCAGCTCCATTCGGAGACGCGACACCGGGGAGCTGTTTTTT.

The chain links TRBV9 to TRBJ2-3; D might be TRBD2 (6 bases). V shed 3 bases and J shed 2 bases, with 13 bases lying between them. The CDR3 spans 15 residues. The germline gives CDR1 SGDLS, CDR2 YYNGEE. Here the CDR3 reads CASSATGGLTDTQYF. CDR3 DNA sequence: TGTGCCAGCAGCGCCACCGGGGGACTCACAGATACGCAGTATTTT.

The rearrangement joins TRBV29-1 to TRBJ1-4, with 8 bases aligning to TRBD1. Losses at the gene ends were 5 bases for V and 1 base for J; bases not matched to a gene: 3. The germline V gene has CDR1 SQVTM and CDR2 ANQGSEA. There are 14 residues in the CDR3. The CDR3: CSVHGQGTNEKLFF. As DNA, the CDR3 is TGCAGCGTTCACGGACAGGGAACTAATGAAAAACTGTTTTTT.

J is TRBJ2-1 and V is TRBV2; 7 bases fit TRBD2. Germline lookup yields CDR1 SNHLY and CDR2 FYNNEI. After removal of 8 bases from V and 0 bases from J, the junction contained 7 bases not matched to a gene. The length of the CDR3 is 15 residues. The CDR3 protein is CASRSGDSSYNEQFF. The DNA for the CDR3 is TGTGCCAGCCGGAGCGGGGACTCCTCCTACAATGAGCAGTTCTTC. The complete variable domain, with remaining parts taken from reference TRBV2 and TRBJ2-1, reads EPEVTQTPSHQVTQMGQEVILRCVPISNHLYFYWYRQILGQKVEFLVSFYNNEISEKSEIFDDQFSVERPDGSNFTLKIRSTKLEDSAMYFCASRSGDSSYNEQFFGPGTRLTVL.

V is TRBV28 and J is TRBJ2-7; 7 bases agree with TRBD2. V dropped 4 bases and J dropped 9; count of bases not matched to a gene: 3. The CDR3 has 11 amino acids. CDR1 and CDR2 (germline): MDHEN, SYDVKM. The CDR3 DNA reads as TGTGCCAGCAGTTCGGGAGGCGCGCAGTACTTC. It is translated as CASSSGGAQYF.

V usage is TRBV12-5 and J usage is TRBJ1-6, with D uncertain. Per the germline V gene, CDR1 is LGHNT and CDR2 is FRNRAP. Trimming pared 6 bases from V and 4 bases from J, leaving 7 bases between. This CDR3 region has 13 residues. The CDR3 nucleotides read TGTGCTAGTGGGGGCACTTATAATTCACCCCTCCACTTT. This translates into CASGGTYNSPLHF.

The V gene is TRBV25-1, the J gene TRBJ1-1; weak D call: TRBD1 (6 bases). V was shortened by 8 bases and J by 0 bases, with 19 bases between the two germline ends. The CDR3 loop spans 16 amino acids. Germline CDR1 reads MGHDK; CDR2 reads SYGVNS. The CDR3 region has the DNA TGTGCCAGCGAGGGGGGAGGGTCAGGGATGAACACTGAAGCTTTCTTT. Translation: CASEGGGSGMNTEAFF.

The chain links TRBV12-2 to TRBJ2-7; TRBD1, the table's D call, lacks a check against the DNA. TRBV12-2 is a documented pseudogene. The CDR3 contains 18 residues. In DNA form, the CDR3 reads TGTGCAAGTCGCCAACCTCCTGGGGACAGGTGCCCTTCCTACGAGCAGTACTTC. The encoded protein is CASRQPPGDRCPSYEQYF.